This TCR beta chain stems from a study of breast tumors, draining lymph nodes, adjacent tissues. TCRdb re-derived calls from the multiplex PCR reads in MiXCR, one entry per CDR3 protein. The sample yields about 230,000 distinct CDR3 sequences, roughly 30% seen once. Samples came from axillary lymph nodes draining the breast cancer. This clonotype was seen at least ten times. The antigen is not known. Study results and caveats: Luminal-like breast cancer showed significantly greater tumor-nontumor repertoire similarity than basal-like breast cancer did. Most tumor T cells seemingly derive from lymph node, then expand in tumor.

V was pared by 2 bases and J by 5 bases, with 12 bases of the junction left unmatched. Germline assignment: CDR1 MNHNY and CDR2 SVGAGI (reference sequence). This CDR3 spans 18 amino acids. Sequenced material: axillary lymph node tissue. V and J are TRBV6-6 and TRBJ2-3; 11 bases fit TRBD2. The sequence came from a female donor with breast cancer. Some clones in this sample may be carry-over from other donors' samples. CDR3 sequence: CASSYSPFGTSGKDTQYF. The CDR3 DNA is TGTGCCAGCAGTTACAGCCCGTTCGGGACTAGCGGTAAAGATACGCAGTATTTT.